Shown below are 27 T cell receptor beta chains from a single sample sequenced in a study of cytomegalovirus exposure and HLA in healthy donors. The PCR employed 60 Vbeta primers together with 13 Jbeta primers. Sequenced by immunoSEQ multiplex PCR; TCRdb stores in-frame clones only, minus some. This table holds 130,000 to 150,000 clones, about 80% found once. The sequenced sample was PBMCs. The origin of the receptors is a man between 40 and 49 years old in good health and CMV-seropositive.

This clone was counted between two and nine times. The chain uses TRBV14 and TRBJ2-2; possible D gene TRBD2, 5 bases. CDR1 and CDR2 from the germline V gene are SGHDN and FVKESK. V gave up 2 bases and J gave up 6 bases, with 16 bases separating them. The CDR3 is 16 amino acids. CDR3 DNA sequence: TGTGCCAGCAGCCAAAAGCGGAGCCCTAGGGCCGGGGAGCTGTTTTTT. The encoded protein is CASSQKRSPRAGELFF.

This clone turned up a few times. The rearrangement links TRBV9 to TRBJ2-1; a possible D gene is TRBD2 (6 bases). The CDR3 is 15 residues long. Germline V gives CDR1 SGDLS, CDR2 YYNGEE. Trimming shortened V by 3 bases and J by 3 bases, and 13 bases separated the two germline ends. The CDR3 bases are TGTGCCAGCAGCGCCAGACTAGGGTTCTACAATGAGCAGTTCTTC. Encoded protein: CASSARLGFYNEQFF.

The chain combines TRBV7-9 with TRBJ2-3; TRBD2 is a possible D gene (6 bases). Germline loops: CDR1 SEHNR, CDR2 FQNEAQ (reference sequence). The CDR3 totals 16 residues. V lost 2 bases, J lost 0 bases, and 12 bases lay in between. The CDR3 DNA reads TGTGCCAGCAGCTTAAGGCTAGCGTCTAGCACAGATACGCAGTATTTT. This codes for CASSLRLASSTDTQYF.

The chain has TRBV30 and TRBJ2-2, with D maybe TRBD1 (6 bases). This CDR3 spans 14 amino acids. V lost 4 bases, J lost 7 bases, and 16 bases lay in between. The germline gives CDR1 GTSNPN, CDR2 SVGIG (reference sequence). The CDR3 loop reads CAWTRKQGVGELFF. CDR3 nucleotides: TGTGCCTGGACCCGCAAACAGGGCGTCGGGGAGCTGTTTTTT.

J is TRBJ2-7 and V is TRBV4-1; D might be TRBD1 (5 bases). The CDR3 extends over 14 amino acids. Germline V gives CDR1 MGHRA, CDR2 YSYEKL. V dropped 4 bases and J dropped 1 base, with 11 bases sitting between them. CDR3 bases: TGCGCCAGCAGCCCAGAAAGGGGTTCCTACGAGCAGTACTTC. It codes for CASSPERGSYEQYF.

The rearrangement uses TRBV27 and TRBJ2-2, with D perhaps matching TRBD1 (6 bases). With 7 bases removed from V and 1 base from J, the gap between germline ends came to 13 bases. The germline CDR1 and CDR2 sequences are MNHEY and SMNVEV (reference sequence). The CDR3 totals 15 residues. As DNA, the CDR3 is TGTGCCAGCACCAACAGGGCCCTGAACACCGGGGAGCTGTTTTTT. It encodes CASTNRALNTGELFF.

This clone was recorded once. The chain has TRBV6-6 and TRBJ2-1, with TRBD2 matching 8 bases. The CDR3 contains 14 residues. Losses at the gene ends were 11 bases for V and 1 base for J; bases not matched to a gene: 7. The V gene's germline CDR1 is MNHNY and CDR2 SVGAGI (reference sequence). CDR3 nucleotide sequence: TGTGCCGGGGGAGCGGGAGTGTCCTACAATGAGCAGTTCTTC. Translated: CAGGAGVSYNEQFF.

This chain uses TRBV5-1 with TRBJ2-5, with D possibly matching TRBD2 (6 bases). The tail of the sequence fits TRBJ2-7 better, so the J call may be wrong. Germline CDR1 reads SGHRS; CDR2 reads YFSETQ. The CDR3 is 14 amino acids. The CDR3 loop is CASSFGGLSYEQYF. The CDR3 bases are TGCGCCAGCAGCTTTGGGGGACTCTCCTACGAGCAGTACTTC.

The chain recombines TRBV7-8 with TRBJ2-5, with TRBD2 identical over 11 bases. This CDR3 has 16 residues. V shed 0 bases and J 5 bases; nucleotides not matched to a gene: 5. CDR1 and CDR2 from the germline V gene are SGHVS and FQNEAQ. CDR3 in amino acids: CASSLARLAGQETQYF. DNA for the CDR3: TGTGCCAGCAGCTTAGCCCGACTAGCGGGGCAGGAGACCCAGTACTTC.

V usage is TRBV5-6 and J usage is TRBJ1-1; weak D call: TRBD1 (5 bases). Per germline, CDR1 SGHDT and CDR2 YYEEEE. The germline V and J ends were trimmed by 3 bases and 0 bases, with 12 bases remaining between them. The CDR3 totals 15 residues. The CDR3 here is CASSSPTDMNTEAFF. Written as DNA, the CDR3 is TGTGCCAGCAGCTCTCCGACAGACATGAACACTGAAGCTTTCTTT.

Here the CDR3 reads CAITSSVGTDTQYF. The CDR3 DNA sequence: TGTGCCATCACTTCGAGCGTTGGCACAGATACGCAGTATTTT. The V gene is TRBV10-3, the J gene TRBJ2-3; D ambiguous. The CDR3 is 14 residues long. The V end lost 7 bases, the J end lost 1 base, and 12 bases lay between the germline ends. Germline V CDR1 and CDR2: ENHRY, SYGVKD.

This chain joins TRBV28 and TRBJ1-1, with D uncertain. CDR3 length: 14 amino acids. Germline-derived CDR1 and CDR2 are MDHEN and SYDVKM. V lost 5 bases, J lost 1 base, and 11 bases lay in between. This CDR3 is CASSPFRSNTEAFF. The CDR3 nucleotides read TGTGCCAGCAGTCCGTTCCGTTCGAACACTGAAGCTTTCTTT. The whole variable domain, filled in from reference TRBV28 and TRBJ1-1, reads DVKVTQSSRYLVKRTGEKVFLECVQDMDHENMFWYRQDPGLGLRLIYFSYDVKMKEKGDIPEGYSVSREKKERFSLILESASTNQTSMYLCASSPFRSNTEAFFGQGTRLTVV.

The CDR3 loop is CASSLSRPGEQYF. CDR3 DNA: TGTGCCAGCAGCCTAAGTCGGCCGGGCGAGCAGTACTTC. This chain connects TRBV7-2 to TRBJ2-7; D is ambiguous. Germline CDR1 and CDR2: SGHTA and FQGNSA. The V end was cut by 5 bases, the J end by 6 bases, with 14 bases between. The CDR3 contains 13 residues.

This chain uses TRBV27 with TRBJ1-1, with TRBD1 matching 10 bases. The V gene end was trimmed by 5 bases and the J gene end by 3 bases; junction bases not matched to a gene: 3. This CDR3 comprises 14 residues. Germline V gives CDR1 MNHEY, CDR2 SMNVEV (reference sequence). This chain's CDR3 is CASSAGTGDTEAFF. CDR3 sequence (DNA): TGTGCCAGCAGTGCCGGGACAGGGGACACTGAAGCTTTCTTT.

This sequence joins TRBV7-9 and TRBJ1-4; the D is unclear. The CDR3 totals 14 residues. V lost 4 bases, J lost 8 bases, and 14 bases lay in between. The germline CDR1 and CDR2 sequences are SEHNR and FQNEAQ (reference sequence). The CDR3 DNA reads TGTGCCAGCAGCTGGAAGACATTCGAAGAAAAACTGTTTTTT. Translated, it gives CASSWKTFEEKLFF.

To note about this clone: Other nucleotide sequences from this sample produce the same CDR3. The rearrangement joins TRBV7-9 to TRBJ1-1; 8 nucleotides match TRBD1. With V trimmed by 4 bases and J by 2 bases, 6 bases remained unmatched. CDR3 length: 15 residues. Germline V gives CDR1 SEHNR, CDR2 FQNEAQ (reference sequence). CDR3 protein: CASSSPDRANTEAFF. The DNA of the CDR3 is TGTGCCAGCAGCTCACCGGACAGGGCTAACACTGAAGCTTTCTTT.

V is TRBV11-3 and J is TRBJ1-1; D gene uncertain. Between the trimmed V and J ends, which lost 4 bases and 2 bases, there was a span of 14 bases. This CDR3 region has 15 residues. Germline CDR1 and CDR2: SGHNT and YENEEA. In DNA, the CDR3 is TGTGCCAGCAGCTCCCAATCGGGTACAAACACTGAAGCTTTCTTT. Translated, it gives CASSSQSGTNTEAFF.

The rearrangement joins TRBV5-1 to TRBJ2-7, with a tentative D call TRBD2 (5 bases). The germline gives CDR1 SGHRS, CDR2 YFSETQ. The V end was cut by 3 bases, the J end by 3 bases, with 13 bases between. The CDR3 covers 14 residues. Here the CDR3 reads CASSYTGFNYEQYF. CDR3 DNA: TGCGCCAGCAGCTATACGGGGTTCAACTACGAGCAGTACTTC.

This clone has a single count. The chain links TRBV19 to TRBJ1-2; perhaps TRBD1 as D (5 bases). The CDR3 extends over 14 amino acids. The V gene's germline CDR1 is LNHDA and CDR2 SQIVND (reference sequence). V shed 0 bases and J shed 4 bases, with 9 bases lying between them. The CDR3 spells CASSIEGVAYGYTF. CDR3 bases: TGTGCCAGTAGTATAGAAGGGGTAGCCTATGGCTACACCTTC. Full variable domain (outside the CDR3, taken from reference TRBV19 and TRBJ1-2): DGGITQSPKYLFRKEGQNVTLSCEQNLNHDAMYWYRQDPGQGLRLIYYSQIVNDFQKGDIAEGYSVSREKKESFPLTVTSAQKNPTAFYLCASSIEGVAYGYTFGSGTRLTVV.

This rearrangement joins TRBV4-3 to TRBJ2-2, with D maybe TRBD1 (5 bases). The CDR3 consists of 20 residues. CDR1 and CDR2 from the germline V gene are LGHNA and YSLEER. The V end was cut by 4 bases, the J end by 0 bases, with 24 bases between. The CDR3 spells CASSPPGFISGHANTGELFF. The CDR3 coding sequence is TGCGCCAGCAGCCCCCCAGGGTTCATATCCGGACACGCGAACACCGGGGAGCTGTTTTTT.

J is TRBJ2-1 and V is TRBV14; 11 positions agree with TRBD1. Germline CDR1 SGHDN, CDR2 FVKESK. This CDR3 has 16 amino acids. V lost 3 bases, J lost 6 bases, and 7 bases stayed unmatched. CDR3 sequence reads: CASSHMDRGRSNEQFF. For the CDR3, the DNA is TGTGCCAGCAGCCATATGGACAGGGGGCGTTCCAATGAGCAGTTCTTC.

The chain links TRBV7-3 to TRBJ1-1, with D maybe TRBD1 (6 bases). Germline V gene data show CDR1 as SGHTA and CDR2 as FQGTGA. Trimming left V 5 bases short and J 4 bases short, with 11 bases between. The CDR3 runs 13 residues. The CDR3 loop reads CASSPQGSTEAFF. The CDR3, as DNA: TGTGCCAGCAGCCCTCAGGGGAGCACTGAAGCTTTCTTT.

This rearrangement joins TRBV5-1 to TRBJ1-1; D may be TRBD1 (5 bases). Germline CDR1 SGHRS, CDR2 YFSETQ. Between the trimmed V and J ends, which lost 4 bases and 1 base, there was a span of 11 bases. This CDR3 has 14 residues. Here the CDR3 DNA reads TGCGCCAGCAGCCAGACAGCAGAGAACACTGAAGCTTTCTTT. It translates to CASSQTAENTEAFF.

The DNA for the CDR3 is TGCGCCAGCAGCTTGGATGGACTTTCCACCGGGGAGCTGTTTTTT. This gives the protein CASSLDGLSTGELFF. The gene calls are TRBV5-1 and TRBJ2-2; tentatively, D is TRBD2 (5 bases). Trimming took 0 bases from V and 4 from J, leaving 10 bases between them. This CDR3 contains 15 residues. CDR1 and CDR2 (germline): SGHRS, YFSETQ. Drawing the rest from reference TRBV5-1 and TRBJ2-2, the complete variable domain is KAGVTQTPRYLIKTRGQQVTLSCSPISGHRSVSWYQQTPGQGLQFLFEYFSETQRNKGNFPGRFSGRQFSNSRSEMNVSTLELGDSALYLCASSLDGLSTGELFFGEGSRLTVL.

This sequence joins TRBV5-6 and TRBJ2-5; 7 nucleotides agree with TRBD2. V lost 3 bases to trimming and J lost 4 bases; unmatched junction nucleotides: 6. Germline CDR1 reads SGHDT; CDR2 reads YYEEEE. The CDR3 contains 14 residues. CDR3 sequence (DNA): TGTGCCAGCAGCTCAAAGCGGGGTGGAGAGACCCAGTACTTC. This translates into CASSSKRGGETQYF.

For the CDR3, the DNA is TGTGCCAGCAGCGCAAACAGGGACAGGGGCTCCTACAATGAGCAGTTCTTC. Its translation: CASSANRDRGSYNEQFF. The chain uses TRBV9 and TRBJ2-1; 10 positions match TRBD1. The germline CDR1 and CDR2 sequences are SGDLS and YYNGEE. V trimming: 3 bases; J trimming: 0 bases; junction bases outside the gene matches: 6. The CDR3 runs 17 residues.

V is TRBV19 and J is TRBJ1-1; weak D call: TRBD1 (5 bases). The CDR3 length is 15 residues. Deletions cut 7 bases from V and 0 bases from J, with 15 bases between. Germline assignment: CDR1 LNHDA and CDR2 SQIVND (reference sequence). The CDR3 region has the DNA TGTGCCAGTACAGGGTCCGTCCTCATGAACACTGAAGCTTTCTTT. It yields the protein CASTGSVLMNTEAFF.